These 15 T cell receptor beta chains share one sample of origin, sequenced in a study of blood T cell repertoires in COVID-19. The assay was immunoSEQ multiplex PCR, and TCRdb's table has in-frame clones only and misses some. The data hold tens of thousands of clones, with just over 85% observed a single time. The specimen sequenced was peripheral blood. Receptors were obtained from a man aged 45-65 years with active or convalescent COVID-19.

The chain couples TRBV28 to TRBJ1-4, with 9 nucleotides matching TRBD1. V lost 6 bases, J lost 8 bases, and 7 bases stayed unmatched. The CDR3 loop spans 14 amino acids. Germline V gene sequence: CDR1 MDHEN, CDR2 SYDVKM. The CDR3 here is CASRRTGDGEKLFF. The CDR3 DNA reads TGTGCCAGCAGGCGGACAGGGGACGGGGAAAAACTGTTTTTT.

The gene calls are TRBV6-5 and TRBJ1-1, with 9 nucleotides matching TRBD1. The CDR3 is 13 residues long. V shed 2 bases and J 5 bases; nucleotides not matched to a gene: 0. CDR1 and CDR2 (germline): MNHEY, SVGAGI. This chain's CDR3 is CASSYDRGTEAFF. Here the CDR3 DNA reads TGTGCCAGCAGTTACGACAGGGGGACTGAAGCTTTCTTT.

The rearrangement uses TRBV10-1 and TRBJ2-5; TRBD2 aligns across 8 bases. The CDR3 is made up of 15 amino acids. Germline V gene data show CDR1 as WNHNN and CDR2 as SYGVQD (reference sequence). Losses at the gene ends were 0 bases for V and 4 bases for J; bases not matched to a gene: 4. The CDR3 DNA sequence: TGCGCCAGCAGTGAGTCGTCGGGAGGGGGAGAGACCCAGTACTTC. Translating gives CASSESSGGGETQYF.

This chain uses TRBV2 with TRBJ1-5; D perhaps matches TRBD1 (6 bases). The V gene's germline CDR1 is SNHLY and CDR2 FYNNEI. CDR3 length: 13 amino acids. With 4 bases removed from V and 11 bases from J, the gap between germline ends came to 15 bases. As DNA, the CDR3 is TGTGCCAGCAGTGGAGCAAAGGGGGGGGCCCAGCATTTT. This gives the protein CASSGAKGGAQHF.

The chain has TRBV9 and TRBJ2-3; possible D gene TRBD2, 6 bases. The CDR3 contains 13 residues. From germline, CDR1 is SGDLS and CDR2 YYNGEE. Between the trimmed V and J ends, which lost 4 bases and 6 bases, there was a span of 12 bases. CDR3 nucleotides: TGTGCCAGCAGCAAACCTAGCGAGGATACGCAGTATTTT. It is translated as CASSKPSEDTQYF.

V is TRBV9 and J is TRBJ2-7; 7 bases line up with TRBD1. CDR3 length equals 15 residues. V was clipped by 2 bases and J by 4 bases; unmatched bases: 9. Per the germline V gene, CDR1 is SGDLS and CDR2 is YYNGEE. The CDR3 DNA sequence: TGTGCCAGCAGCGTCAGCCAGGGGGTTGGGTACGAGCAGTACTTC. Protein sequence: CASSVSQGVGYEQYF.

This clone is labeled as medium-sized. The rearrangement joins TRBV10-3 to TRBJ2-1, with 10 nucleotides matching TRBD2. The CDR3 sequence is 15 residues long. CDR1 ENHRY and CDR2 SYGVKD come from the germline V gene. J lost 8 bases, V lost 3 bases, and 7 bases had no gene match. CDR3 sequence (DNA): TGTGCCATCAGTGACCCTAGCGGGAGTCGTGATGAGCAGTTCTTC. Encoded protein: CAISDPSGSRDEQFF.

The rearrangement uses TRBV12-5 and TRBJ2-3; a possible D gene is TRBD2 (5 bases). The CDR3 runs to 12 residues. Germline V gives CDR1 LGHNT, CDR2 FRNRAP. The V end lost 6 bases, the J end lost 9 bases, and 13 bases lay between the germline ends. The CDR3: CASGAGLSTQYF. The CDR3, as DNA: TGTGCTAGTGGAGCTGGACTTTCAACGCAGTATTTT.

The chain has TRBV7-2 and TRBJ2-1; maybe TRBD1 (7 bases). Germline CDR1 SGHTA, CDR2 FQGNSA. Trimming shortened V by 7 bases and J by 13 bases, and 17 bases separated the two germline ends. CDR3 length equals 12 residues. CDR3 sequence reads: CASTQLQGTQFF. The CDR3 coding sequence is TGTGCCAGCACCCAATTACAGGGGACTCAGTTCTTC.

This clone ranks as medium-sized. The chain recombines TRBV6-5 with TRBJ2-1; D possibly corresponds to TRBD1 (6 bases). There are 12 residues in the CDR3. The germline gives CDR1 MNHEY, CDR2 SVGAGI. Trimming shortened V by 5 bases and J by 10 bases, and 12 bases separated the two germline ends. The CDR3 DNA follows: TGTGCCAGCAGTAACACAGGGTTCGAGCAGTTCTTC. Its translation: CASSNTGFEQFF.

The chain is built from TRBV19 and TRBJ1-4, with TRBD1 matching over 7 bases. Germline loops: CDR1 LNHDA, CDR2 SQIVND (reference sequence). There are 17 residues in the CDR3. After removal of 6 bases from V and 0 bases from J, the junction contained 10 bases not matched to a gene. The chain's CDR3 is CASSIRDSLPTNEKLFF. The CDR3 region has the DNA TGTGCCAGTAGCATCCGGGACAGCCTACCAACTAATGAAAAACTGTTTTTT. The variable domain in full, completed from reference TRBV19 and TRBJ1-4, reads DGGITQSPKYLFRKEGQNVTLSCEQNLNHDAMYWYRQDPGQGLRLIYYSQIVNDFQKGDIAEGYSVSREKKESFPLTVTSAQKNPTAFYLCASSIRDSLPTNEKLFFGSGTQLSVL.

The CDR3 is CASSLRQGAYEQYF. The CDR3 region has the DNA TGCGCCAGCAGCCTAAGACAGGGGGCTTACGAGCAGTACTTC. The V call is TRBV5-1, the J call TRBJ2-7, with 10 bases aligning to TRBD1. The CDR3 runs 14 residues. Germline V gene lookup returns CDR1 SGHRS and CDR2 YFSETQ. V was clipped by 4 bases and J by 4 bases; unmatched bases: 5.

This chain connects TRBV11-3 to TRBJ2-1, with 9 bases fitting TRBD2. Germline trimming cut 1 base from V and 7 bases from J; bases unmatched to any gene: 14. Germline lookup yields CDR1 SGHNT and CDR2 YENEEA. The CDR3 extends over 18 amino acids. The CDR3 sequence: CASSLGELRGGNFNEQFF. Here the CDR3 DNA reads TGTGCCAGCAGCTTAGGCGAATTGCGGGGGGGCAATTTTAATGAGCAGTTCTTC.

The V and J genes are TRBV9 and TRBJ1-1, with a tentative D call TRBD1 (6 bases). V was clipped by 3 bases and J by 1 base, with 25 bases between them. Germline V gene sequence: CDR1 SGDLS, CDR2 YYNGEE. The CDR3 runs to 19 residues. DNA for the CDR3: TGTGCCAGCAGCGCTCAAGGTTACCTACAGGGCCGGGGGAACACTGAAGCTTTCTTT. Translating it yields CASSAQGYLQGRGNTEAFF.

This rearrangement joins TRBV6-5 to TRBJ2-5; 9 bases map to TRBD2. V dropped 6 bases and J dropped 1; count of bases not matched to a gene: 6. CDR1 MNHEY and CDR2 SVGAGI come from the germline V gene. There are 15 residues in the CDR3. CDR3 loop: CASRRGLAAQETQYF. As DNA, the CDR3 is TGTGCCAGCAGGAGGGGACTAGCAGCCCAAGAGACCCAGTACTTC.